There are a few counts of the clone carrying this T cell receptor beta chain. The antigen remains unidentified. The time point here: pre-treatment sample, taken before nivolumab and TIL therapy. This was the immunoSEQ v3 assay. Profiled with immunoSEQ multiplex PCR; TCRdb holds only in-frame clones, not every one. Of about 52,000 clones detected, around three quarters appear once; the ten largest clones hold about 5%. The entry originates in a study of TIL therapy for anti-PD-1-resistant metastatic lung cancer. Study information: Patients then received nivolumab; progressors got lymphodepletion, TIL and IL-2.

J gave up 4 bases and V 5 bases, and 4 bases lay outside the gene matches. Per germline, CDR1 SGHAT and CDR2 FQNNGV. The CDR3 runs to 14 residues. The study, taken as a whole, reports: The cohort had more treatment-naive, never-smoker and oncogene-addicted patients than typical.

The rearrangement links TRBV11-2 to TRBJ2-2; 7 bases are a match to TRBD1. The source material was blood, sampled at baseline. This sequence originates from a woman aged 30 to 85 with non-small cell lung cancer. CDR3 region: CASSPDRSTGELFF. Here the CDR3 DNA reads TGTGCCAGCAGCCCGGACAGGTCCACCGGGGAGCTGTTTTTT.